These T cell receptor beta chains were read from a single sample in a study of CD8 T cells in Susac syndrome. TCRdb used MiXCR to reprocess the immunoSEQ multiplex PCR reads, holding one entry per CDR3 protein. The sample lists roughly 120,000 distinct CDR3 sequences, 85% to 95% seen once, with 0.093% in the top ten. Sequenced input: CD4+ T cells from PBMCs. These receptors were obtained from a human donor with multiple sclerosis. Both conserved end residues are part of each CDR3. The D gene is left open where the match is weak. Clone sizes are given selectively: once, few, many, or a class where the clone is expanded.

TRBJ2-2 | . | TRBD2 | TRBV7-3 | TGTGCCAGCAGCCCGCCCGTCGGACTAGCGGGGGGCCGCGGGGAGCTGTTTTTT | CASSPPVGLAGGRGELFF
TRBJ2-1 | . | . | TRBV20-1 | TGCAGTGCTAGCACGGCTATGACCTACAATGAGCAGTTCTTC | CSASTAMTYNEQFF
TRBJ2-1 | . | . | TRBV28 | TGTGCCAGCAGTTCGGGGTGGAGCTCCTACAATGAGCAGTTCTTC | CASSSGWSSYNEQFF
TRBJ1-4 | . | TRBD1 | TRBV4-1 | TGCGCCAGCAGCCAGAGGACAGGAACTAATGAAAAACTGTTTTTT | CASSQRTGTNEKLFF
TRBJ2-1 | . | . | TRBV29-1 | TGCAGCGCCGCAACGGGTAGCACACACCACAATGAGCAGTTCTTC | CSAATGSTHHNEQFF
TRBJ2-2 | . | TRBD1 | TRBV7-8 | TGTGCCAGCAGCTTAGCGAGGACAGGGACCGGGGAGCTGTTTTTT | CASSLARTGTGELFF
TRBJ2-2 | . | . | TRBV28 | TGTGCCAGCTTATACTCCTGGAGTTCCACCGGGGAGCTGTTTTTT | CASLYSWSSTGELFF
TRBJ2-7 | . | TRBD1 | TRBV6-5 | TGTGCCAGCAGTTACCAGACAGGGGGCTCCTACGAGCAGTACTTC | CASSYQTGGSYEQYF
TRBJ2-4 | . | . | TRBV15 | TGTGCCACCAGCAGAGATTCCAGGGCCAAGTGGGCCAAAAACATTCAGTACTTC | CATSRDSRAKWAKNIQYF
TRBJ2-3 | . | . | TRBV12-3/TRBV12-4 | TGTGCCAGCAGTGCCCCCCGGAGCACAGATACGCAGTATTTT | CASSAPRSTDTQYF
TRBJ2-3 | . | . | TRBV30 | TGTGCCTGGGCCCGCTTTAGGGCCCCAGATACGCAGTATTTT | CAWARFRAPDTQYF
TRBJ1-2 | . | . | TRBV5-1 | TGCGCCAGCAGGAGTGCTTGGGGCAACTATGGCTACACCTTC | CASRSAWGNYGYTF
TRBJ1-1 | . | . | TRBV7-9 | TGTGCCAGCACCAAGGCGGGGACGAACACTGAAGCTTTCTTT | CASTKAGTNTEAFF
TRBJ2-3 | . | TRBD2 | TRBV29-1 | TGCAGCGTTGAACGATTAGCGGGGGGTAGGGATACGCAGTATTTT | CSVERLAGGRDTQYF
TRBJ2-7 | . | . | TRBV15 | TGTGCCACCAGCAGAGATCCCGGGGACGAGCAGTACTTC | CATSRDPGDEQYF
TRBJ2-7 | . | . | TRBV6-1 | TGTGCCAGCAGTGCCGTCGTCCGGGGGAACTCCTACGAGCAGTACTTC | CASSAVVRGNSYEQYF
TRBJ2-7 | . | . | TRBV28 | TGTGCCAGCAGGGGTGACTCGTCCTACGAGCAGTACTTC | CASRGDSSYEQYF
TRBJ2-7 | . | . | TRBV7-2 | TGTGCCAGCAGCTCATACTCGAGCTCCTACGAGCAGTACTTC | CASSSYSSSYEQYF
TRBJ1-5 | . | TRBD1 | TRBV20-1 | TGCAGTGCTTATGACAGGGTTGGCAATCAGCCCCAGCATTTT | CSAYDRVGNQPQHF
TRBJ1-2 | . | . | TRBV5-6 | TGTGCCAGCAGCTTGGTCACAGACGGCTACACCTTC | CASSLVTDGYTF
TRBJ2-5 | . | TRBD1 | TRBV19 | TGTGCCAGTAGTATAAACCTTCCGGGCCCGACAGGGTGGAAGGCCCAGTACTTC | CASSINLPGPTGWKAQYF
TRBJ1-3 | . | . | TRBV28 | TGTGCCAGCAGTTTACCCCACACCATATATTTT | CASSLPHTIYF
TRBJ2-3 | . | . | TRBV7-3 | TGTGCCAGCAGCTTAACGGGGGGACGCCGTCAGCAGGATACGCAGTATTTT | CASSLTGGRRQQDTQYF
TRBJ2-5 | . | TRBD1 | TRBV15 | TGTGCCACCCGTGGGGGACAGAGCGAAGAGACCCAGTACTTC | CATRGGQSEETQYF
TRBJ2-5 | once | . | TRBV19 | TGTGCCAGTAGTCGCCGGCAGGGGCTGGAGACCCAGTACTTC | CASSRRQGLETQYF
TRBJ1-5 | . | TRBD1 | TRBV20-1 | TGCAGTGCTAGAGCAGAGGGGGCGGACAATCAGCCCCAGCATTTT | CSARAEGADNQPQHF
TRBJ1-2 | . | . | TRBV7-9 | TGTGCCAGCAGCTCGGCGGGGGGAGAAGTCTATGGCTACACCTTC | CASSSAGGEVYGYTF
TRBJ2-7 | . | . | TRBV4-3 | TGCGCCAGCAGCCAATACAGGGAAATGGTCTACGAGCAGTACTTC | CASSQYREMVYEQYF
TRBJ2-7 | . | TRBD1 | TRBV6-6 | TGTGCCAGCAGTCCGGGACAGGGGGCCCACGAGCAGTACTTC | CASSPGQGAHEQYF